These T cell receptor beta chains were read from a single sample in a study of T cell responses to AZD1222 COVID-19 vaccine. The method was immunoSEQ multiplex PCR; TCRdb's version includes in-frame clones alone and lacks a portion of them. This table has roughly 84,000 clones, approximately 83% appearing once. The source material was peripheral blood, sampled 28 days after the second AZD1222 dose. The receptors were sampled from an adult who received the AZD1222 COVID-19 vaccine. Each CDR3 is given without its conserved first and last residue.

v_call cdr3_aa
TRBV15 ATSRHAPNTEAF
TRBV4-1 ASSQDPLRTGRIYGYT
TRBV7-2 ASSVLDSSYNEQF
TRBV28 ASSLTGLAGAYEQY
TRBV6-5 ASSYEVNTGELF
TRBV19 ASSSNYGYT
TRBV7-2 ASSTGQASGVYT
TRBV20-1 SASWLPNTEAF
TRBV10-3 AISPGTGVNTEAF
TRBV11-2 ASNEQGTNTGELF
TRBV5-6 ASSDLGRGVAEAF
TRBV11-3 ASSPGTTYYNEQF
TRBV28 ASSWSGTGNEQY
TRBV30 AWSVRRAIY
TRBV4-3 ASSQEQAGLAGVEQY
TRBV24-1 ATMDRWNTEAF
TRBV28 ASSQGQNYGYT
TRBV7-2 ASSVDRLNTEAF
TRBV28 ASTGSVNEKLF
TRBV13 ASSVGRSWNTGELF
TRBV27 ASSSPLRSPGELF
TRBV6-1 ASSELAEYEQY
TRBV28 ASSGGGTNEKLF
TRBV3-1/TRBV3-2 ASTNRTARIAGELF
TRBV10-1 ASSECRFRGHEQF
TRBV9 ASSVRGSSYNEQF
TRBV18 ASSPERTRGNYGYT
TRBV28 ASSLSVAWQEQY
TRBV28 ASSLLAAGVLNTEAF
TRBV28 ASSSPDRMNEKLF
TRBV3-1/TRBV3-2 ASSPGDFPRDTQY
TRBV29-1 SVTDRGMNTEAF
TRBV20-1 SASWLAPTGELF
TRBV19 ASSMGDSSYNSPLH
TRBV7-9 ASSSGGVAGEYEQY
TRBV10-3 AISESQGETEAF
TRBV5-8 ASTRGTGATNEKLF
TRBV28 TTRRGAYNSPLH
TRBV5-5 ASSLAPGSGANNEQF
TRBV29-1 SVVPGLVEYNEQF
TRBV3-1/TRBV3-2 ASSLGYGYT